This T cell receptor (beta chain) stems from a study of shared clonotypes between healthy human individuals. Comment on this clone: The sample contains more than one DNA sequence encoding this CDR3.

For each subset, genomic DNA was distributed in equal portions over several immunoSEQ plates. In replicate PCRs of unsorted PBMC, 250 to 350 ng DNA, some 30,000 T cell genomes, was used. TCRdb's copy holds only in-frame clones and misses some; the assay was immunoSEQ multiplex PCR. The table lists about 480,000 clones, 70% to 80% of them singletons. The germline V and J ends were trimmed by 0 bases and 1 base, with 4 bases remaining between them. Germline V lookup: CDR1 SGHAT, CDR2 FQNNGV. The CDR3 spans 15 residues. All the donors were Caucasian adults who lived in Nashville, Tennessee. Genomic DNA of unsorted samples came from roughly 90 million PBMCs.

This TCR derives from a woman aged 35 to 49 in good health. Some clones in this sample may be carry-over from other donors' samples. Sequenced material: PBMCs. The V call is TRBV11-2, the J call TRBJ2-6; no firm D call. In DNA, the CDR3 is TGTGCCAGCAGCTTAGACTCATCTGGGGCCAACGTCCTGACTTTC. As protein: CASSLDSSGANVLTF.